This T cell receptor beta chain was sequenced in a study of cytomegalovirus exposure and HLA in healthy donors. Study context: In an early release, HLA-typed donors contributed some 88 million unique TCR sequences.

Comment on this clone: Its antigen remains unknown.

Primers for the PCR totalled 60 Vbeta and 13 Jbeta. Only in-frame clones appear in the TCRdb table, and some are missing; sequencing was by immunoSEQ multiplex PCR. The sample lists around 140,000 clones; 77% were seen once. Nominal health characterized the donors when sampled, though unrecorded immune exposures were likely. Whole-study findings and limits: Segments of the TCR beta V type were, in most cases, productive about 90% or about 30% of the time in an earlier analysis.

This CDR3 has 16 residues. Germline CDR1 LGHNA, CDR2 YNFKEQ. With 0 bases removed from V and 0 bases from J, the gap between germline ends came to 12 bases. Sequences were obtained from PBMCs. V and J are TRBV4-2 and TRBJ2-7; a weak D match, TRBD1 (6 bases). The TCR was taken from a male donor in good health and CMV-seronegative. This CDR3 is CASSQDWMDSSYEQYF. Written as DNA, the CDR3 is TGTGCCAGCAGCCAAGATTGGATGGACAGCTCCTACGAGCAGTACTTC.